This entry lists 2 T cell receptor beta chains sequenced from one sample in a study of blood T cell repertoires in COVID-19. Sequencing used immunoSEQ multiplex PCR; TCRdb keeps in-frame clones, though not all of them. This table has 130,000 to 150,000 clones, approximately 80% appearing once. Source material: peripheral blood. Receptor source: a man between 60 and 70 years old with active or convalescent COVID-19.

The rearrangement joins TRBV30 to TRBJ1-4, with a tentative D call TRBD1 (6 bases). This CDR3 is 15 amino acids long. Germline V gene sequence: CDR1 GTSNPN, CDR2 SVGIG (reference sequence). V lost 1 base, J lost 1 base, and 10 bases lay in between. The CDR3 nucleotides read TGTGCCTGGAGTGGGGGGGGCAAAACTAATGAAAAACTGTTTTTT. The encoded protein is CAWSGGGKTNEKLFF.

The rearrangement uses TRBV28 and TRBJ2-1, with D hard to call. Per the germline V gene, CDR1 is MDHEN and CDR2 is SYDVKM. This CDR3 is 14 amino acids long. V lost 3 bases, J lost 7 bases, and 13 bases lay in between. The DNA for the CDR3 is TGTGCCAGCAGTTTGAACAGTTTAATAAATGAGCAGTTCTTC. It encodes CASSLNSLINEQFF.